The rows below give T cell receptor beta chains drawn from one sample of a study of T-cell memory formation after mild COVID-19. A single record per CDR3 protein comes from TCRdb applying MiXCR to the 5' RACE reads. The sample yields some 290,000 distinct CDR3 sequences, 15% to 20% seen once. The sample taken for sequencing was PBMCs or a T cell subset sorted from them (not recorded which). The receptors come from a man aged 18 to 29 who had mild COVID-19 (a few samples of this study predate the infection). Cell type and time point are not known. The conserved cysteine and the conserved F or W are not part of the CDR3 here. The order of the fields is V gene, CDR3 protein.

>TRBV7-2
ASSLGGARVYSGANVLT
>TRBV12-3/TRBV12-4
ASSFGRYNEQF
>TRBV5-1
ASSPRTGFHEQY
>TRBV7-9
ASRPWGVEAF
>TRBV20-1
SAAQGALQETQY
>TRBV3-1
ASSPTQAYEQY
>TRBV27
ASSTRQGAGETQY
>TRBV3-1
ASSPSGGGTEAF
>TRBV5-1
ASNDISDETQY
>TRBV6-5
ASSAGTGVNEQY
>TRBV30
AWTAGTSGGFSGANVLT
>TRBV7-2
ASSFGGRFYNEQF
>TRBV20-1
SASVGSGQPQH
>TRBV5-6
ASSLGGAQETQY
>TRBV20-1
SATGTGEIGELF
>TRBV6-5
ASSTAGTGYSGANVLT
>TRBV7-3
ASSPNLAGANTGELF
>TRBV5-1
ASRGRFLGVNTEAF
>TRBV2
ASSEMQSWGYT
>TRBV7-2
ASSLARTTNEQF
>TRBV5-1
ATSLPGQHYEQY
>TRBV29-1
SVLADTQY
>TRBV7-8
ASSATGTGEKLF
>TRBV18
ASSPDGGYEQY
>TRBV5-1
ASRTGQGDSGELF
>TRBV13
ASSLGISSEQF
>TRBV27
ASGSGTAYGYT
>TRBV2
ASSATYNEQF
>TRBV7-9
ASSSPGLAMNEQF
>TRBV29-1
SADGHGTEAF
>TRBV24-1
ATSGGTETQY
>TRBV12-3/TRBV12-4
ASSAAGVTEAS
>TRBV6-5
ASSLRGTTDTQY